The clone carrying this T cell receptor beta chain was observed many times. Its antigen is unknown. Building of the TCR beta libraries involved iRepertoire HTBI primers and Arm-PCR of CDR3 regions. As processed by the authors: Analysis of the samples identified 60 to 75 TRBV and roughly 15 TRBJ segments. TCRdb reanalysed the multiplex PCR reads using MiXCR and keeps one entry per CDR3 protein. The V and J calls here are based on TCRdb, not the publication. This sample yields over 250,000 distinct CDR3 sequences, of which 22% are seen a single time; roughly three fifths belongs to the top ten. V lost 0 bases, J lost 2 bases, and 8 bases lay in between. The germline V gene encodes CDR1 PRHDT and CDR2 FYEKMQ (reference sequence). There are 15 residues in the CDR3. Indicated time point: persistent/refractory GD, antithyroid drugs over 5 years with positive TRAb. The TCR library was prepared using RNA isolated from PBMCs.

The data derive from a study of regulatory T cells in long-lasting Graves disease. General study results and limits: The TCR repertoire of persistent Graves' patients was less diverse than that of newly diagnosed ones. Whereas approximately 950 public clonotypes were shared by new patients, persistent patients shared more, at over 2,500.

Sequencing used peripheral blood mononuclear cells (PBMCs), obtained when the disease was refractory, from a patient treated with antithyroid drugs. The clonotype was recovered from a female donor with Graves disease. The chain has TRBV13 and TRBJ1-3; unclear D gene. The CDR3 DNA is TGTGCCAGCAGCTTAGGGCGGGGAACTGGAAACACCATATATTTT. Amino acid sequence: CASSLGRGTGNTIYF.